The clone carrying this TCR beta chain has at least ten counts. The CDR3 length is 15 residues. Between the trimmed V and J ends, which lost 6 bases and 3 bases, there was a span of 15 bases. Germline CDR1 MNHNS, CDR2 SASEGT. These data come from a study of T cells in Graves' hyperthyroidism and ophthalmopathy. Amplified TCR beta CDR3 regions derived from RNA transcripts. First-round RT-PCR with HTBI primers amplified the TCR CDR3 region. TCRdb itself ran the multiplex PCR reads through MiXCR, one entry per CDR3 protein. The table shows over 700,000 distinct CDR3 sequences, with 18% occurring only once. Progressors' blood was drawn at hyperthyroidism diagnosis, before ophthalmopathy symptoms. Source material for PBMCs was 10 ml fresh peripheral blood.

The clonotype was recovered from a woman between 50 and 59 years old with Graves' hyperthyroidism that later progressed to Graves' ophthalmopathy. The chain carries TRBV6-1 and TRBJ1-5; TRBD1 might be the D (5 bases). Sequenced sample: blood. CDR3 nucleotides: TGTGCCAGCAGGAACCGAGGGGCGAACAATCAGCCCCAGCATTTT. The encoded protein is CASRNRGANNQPQHF.